Listed below are T cell receptor beta chains from one sample, sequenced in a study of response to subunit inactivated influenza vaccine. MiXCR was run by TCRdb on the RT-PCR reads, yielding one entry per CDR3 protein. The sample records some 300,000 distinct CDR3 sequences, roughly 20% being singletons. Sequenced material: PBMCs from blood, taken roughly 20 months after vaccination. These receptors came from a man aged 50 to 69 who received an inactivated influenza vaccine. Both conserved end residues are part of each CDR3. D genes are given only for firm matches. Not every row has a clone size; where given, it reads once, few, many or a size class.

D gene	clone size	J gene	V gene	CDR3 protein	CDR3 DNA
.	.	TRBJ1-5	TRBV20-1	CSAPRGGSQPQHF	TGCAGTGCCCCCCGAGGGGGGTCCCAGCCCCAGCATTTT
.	.	TRBJ2-2	TRBV7-2	CASSAQGTGELFF	TGTGCCAGCAGCGCTCAGGGCACCGGGGAGCTGTTTTTT
TRBD1	once	TRBJ2-5	TRBV12-3/TRBV12-4	CASSFWGTDQETQYF	TGTGCCAGCAGTTTTTGGGGGACAGATCAAGAGACCCAGTACTTC
.	many	TRBJ1-5	TRBV4-1	CASSQEVRGPQPQHF	TGCGCCAGCAGCCAAGAGGTCAGGGGCCCACAGCCCCAGCATTTT
.	few	TRBJ1-5	TRBV6-2/TRBV6-3	CASSLPGGYQPQHF	TGTGCCAGCAGCCTCCCCGGGGGCTACCAGCCCCAGCATTTT
TRBD2	once	TRBJ2-7	TRBV12-3/TRBV12-4	CASRGTGTSYEQYF	TGTGCCAGCAGAGGAACCGGGACTAGCTACGAGCAGTACTTC
.	.	TRBJ2-1	TRBV6-5	CASSYRRQVVYNEQFF	TGTGCCAGCAGTTACCGAAGACAGGTAGTGTACAATGAGCAGTTCTTC
.	medium-sized	TRBJ1-1	TRBV7-2	CASSLAQGHSTEAFF	TGTGCCAGCAGCTTAGCGCAAGGTCATAGCACTGAAGCTTTCTTT
TRBD1	.	TRBJ1-2	TRBV12-3/TRBV12-4	CASSLGQGAIGYTF	TGTGCCAGCAGCCTGGGACAGGGGGCGATCGGCTACACCTTC
TRBD1	.	TRBJ2-5	TRBV7-6	CASSKSTGANYQETQYF	TGTGCCAGCAGCAAATCAACAGGGGCGAATTACCAAGAGACCCAGTACTTC
TRBD1	few	TRBJ2-1	TRBV20-1	CSARDRDRGWYEQFF	TGCAGTGCTAGAGATCGGGACAGGGGGTGGTATGAGCAGTTCTTC
.	many	TRBJ1-1	TRBV5-1	CASTPWGENTEAFF	TGCGCCAGCACCCCTTGGGGCGAGAACACTGAAGCTTTCTTT
.	few	TRBJ2-7	TRBV7-9	CASSPTRGLDNYYEQYF	TGTGCCAGCAGCCCAACTCGGGGTTTGGACAACTACTACGAGCAGTACTTC
.	.	TRBJ2-7	TRBV18	CASSPLREEQYF	TGTGCCAGCTCACCACTACGGGAGGAGCAGTACTTC
.	few	TRBJ2-4	TRBV7-9	CASSLRGSAKNIQYF	TGTGCCAGCAGCTTAAGGGGATCAGCCAAAAACATTCAGTACTTC
TRBD1	.	TRBJ2-1	TRBV28	CASTQQGVYNEQFF	TGTGCCAGCACCCAACAGGGGGTTTACAATGAGCAGTTCTTC
.	few	TRBJ2-5	TRBV12-3/TRBV12-4	CASSRGPQETQYF	TGTGCCAGCAGCAGAGGGCCCCAAGAGACCCAGTACTTC
.	.	TRBJ1-3	TRBV4-1	CASSQDTQAGNTIYF	TGCGCCAGCAGCCAAGACACCCAGGCTGGAAACACCATATATTTT
.	many	TRBJ1-5	TRBV5-6	CASSLGSGGGQPQHF	TGTGCCAGCAGCTTGGGATCGGGGGGCGGTCAGCCCCAGCATTTT
TRBD2	.	TRBJ2-1	TRBV12-3/TRBV12-4	CASSPSGSRGNEQFF	TGTGCCAGCAGCCCTAGCGGCTCCAGAGGGAATGAGCAGTTCTTC
.	.	TRBJ1-2	TRBV6-2/TRBV6-3	CATRRQDYGYTF	TGTGCCACCCGAAGACAGGACTATGGCTACACCTTC
.	.	TRBJ1-2	TRBV27	CASSLGNRPAYGYTF	TGTGCCAGCAGTTTAGGGAACAGGCCCGCCTATGGCTACACCTTC
.	.	TRBJ1-5	TRBV3-1	CASSHAGAGNQPQHF	TGTGCCAGCAGCCACGCAGGGGCGGGCAATCAGCCCCAGCATTTT
TRBD1	.	TRBJ1-2	TRBV5-5	CASRFDTGGLYGYTF	TGTGCCAGCAGGTTCGACACAGGGGGACTTTATGGCTACACCTTC
.	many	TRBJ1-2	TRBV12-3/TRBV12-4	CASSLDSYYGYTF	TGTGCCAGCAGCCTCGACAGTTATTATGGCTACACCTTC
TRBD2	many	TRBJ2-1	TRBV12-3/TRBV12-4	CASKGTSGDNEQFF	TGTGCCAGCAAAGGGACTAGCGGGGACAATGAGCAGTTCTTC
.	.	TRBJ1-5	TRBV4-2	CASSPPLRDSYSNQPQHF	TGTGCCAGCAGCCCACCTTTACGGGACTCCTATAGCAATCAGCCCCAGCATTTT
.	few	TRBJ2-2	TRBV7-2	CASSLGYLDTGELFF	TGTGCCAGCAGCTTAGGGTACCTTGACACCGGGGAGCTGTTTTTT